The 2 T cell receptor beta chains below come from one sample, sequenced in a study of CD8 T cells in Susac syndrome. The RNA, about 0.5 to 1 ug, was put through reverse transcription using random hexamers. From the immunoSEQ multiplex PCR reads, TCRdb called clonotypes with MiXCR, one entry per CDR3 protein. The table records about 150,000 distinct CDR3 sequences, roughly 94% of them present only once. Sequencing was carried out using CD8+ T cells from PBMCs. The receptor source for this set is a human donor with multiple sclerosis.

DNA for the CDR3: TGTGCCAGCAGTTTAAGGGGGGCGTTCGCCTACGAGCAGTACTTC. This gives the protein CASSLRGAFAYEQYF. This chain connects TRBV27 to TRBJ2-7, with D perhaps TRBD1 or TRBD2 (6 bases each). Trimming pared 2 bases from V and 2 bases from J, leaving 13 bases between. This CDR3 comprises 15 residues. From germline, CDR1 is MNHEY and CDR2 SMNVEV (reference sequence).

V usage is TRBV20-1 and J usage is TRBJ2-3, with 16 bases fitting TRBD2. The trim removed 3 bases at V and 4 bases at J, leaving 19 bases unmatched. CDR3 length equals 21 residues. The germline gives CDR1 DFQATT, CDR2 SNEGSKA (reference sequence). The CDR3 here is CSARPPFPGTSGGAVPDTQYF. The CDR3 DNA sequence: TGCAGTGCTAGGCCCCCCTTCCCGGGGACTAGCGGGGGGGCTGTTCCAGATACGCAGTATTTT.